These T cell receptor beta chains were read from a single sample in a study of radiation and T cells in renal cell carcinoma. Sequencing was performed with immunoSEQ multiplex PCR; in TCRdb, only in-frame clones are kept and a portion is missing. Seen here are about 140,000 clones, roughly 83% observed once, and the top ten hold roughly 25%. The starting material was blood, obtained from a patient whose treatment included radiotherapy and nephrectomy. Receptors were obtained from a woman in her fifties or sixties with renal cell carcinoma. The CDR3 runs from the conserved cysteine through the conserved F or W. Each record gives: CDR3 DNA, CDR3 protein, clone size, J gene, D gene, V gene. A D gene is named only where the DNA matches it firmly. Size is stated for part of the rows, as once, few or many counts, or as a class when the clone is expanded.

cdr3_nt: TGTGCCAGCAGCTTAAACCGGGACAGTTTAGAGCAGTACTTC
cdr3_aa: CASSLNRDSLEQYF
clone_size: few
j_call: TRBJ2-7
d_call: TRBD1
v_call: TRBV7-9

cdr3_nt: TGTGCCAGCAGTGAAGGACAGGGAGACACCGGGGAGCTGTTTTTT
cdr3_aa: CASSEGQGDTGELFF
clone_size: .
j_call: TRBJ2-2
d_call: TRBD1
v_call: TRBV27

cdr3_nt: TGCGCCAGCAGCCAGACAGGGACAGGCTCCTCCTACGAGCAGTACTTC
cdr3_aa: CASSQTGTGSSYEQYF
clone_size: .
j_call: TRBJ2-7
d_call: TRBD1
v_call: TRBV4-1

cdr3_nt: TGTGCCAGCTCGCTGGGCACAGGATATAGCAATCAGCCCCAGCATTTT
cdr3_aa: CASSLGTGYSNQPQHF
clone_size: .
j_call: TRBJ1-5
d_call: .
v_call: TRBV18

cdr3_nt: TGTGCCAGCAGCTACAGGGTTTGTGGCTACACCTTC
cdr3_aa: CASSYRVCGYTF
clone_size: .
j_call: TRBJ1-2
d_call: .
v_call: TRBV7-7

cdr3_nt: TGCGCCAGCAGCTTGGACGCGGGAGTGGGGGAGACCCAGTACTTC
cdr3_aa: CASSLDAGVGETQYF
clone_size: .
j_call: TRBJ2-5
d_call: TRBD2
v_call: TRBV5-1

cdr3_nt: TGTGCCAGCACCGCGGACAGGGGGGACACTGAAGCTTTCTTT
cdr3_aa: CASTADRGDTEAFF
clone_size: .
j_call: TRBJ1-1
d_call: TRBD1
v_call: TRBV6-1

cdr3_nt: TGTGCCAGCAGTGAACAGACCAGGGATACGCAGTATTTT
cdr3_aa: CASSEQTRDTQYF
clone_size: .
j_call: TRBJ2-3
d_call: .
v_call: TRBV6-4

cdr3_nt: TGCGCCAGCAGCCAAGAACGGCAGTCCTACGAGCAGTACTTC
cdr3_aa: CASSQERQSYEQYF
clone_size: .
j_call: TRBJ2-7
d_call: .
v_call: TRBV4-3

cdr3_nt: TGCGCCAGCAGCCCCCGGGACAGGTCCTACGAGCAGTACTTC
cdr3_aa: CASSPRDRSYEQYF
clone_size: few
j_call: TRBJ2-7
d_call: TRBD1
v_call: TRBV4-1

cdr3_nt: TGTGCCAGCTCAAGCAGGGAAGGGACTGAAGCTTTCTTT
cdr3_aa: CASSSREGTEAFF
clone_size: .
j_call: TRBJ1-1
d_call: .
v_call: TRBV18

cdr3_nt: TGTGCCAGCTCCGAGGGGGGAATCTACGAGCAGTACTTC
cdr3_aa: CASSEGGIYEQYF
clone_size: .
j_call: TRBJ2-7
d_call: .
v_call: TRBV6-1

cdr3_nt: TGCACCAGCAGCCAAGGACTAGCGGGAGGGGGTTGTACGCAGTATTTT
cdr3_aa: CTSSQGLAGGGCTQYF
clone_size: .
j_call: TRBJ2-3
d_call: .
v_call: TRBV1

cdr3_nt: TGTGCCAGCAGTCCCCCGGACAGGCTCACAGATACGCAGTATTTT
cdr3_aa: CASSPPDRLTDTQYF
clone_size: .
j_call: TRBJ2-3
d_call: TRBD1
v_call: TRBV28

cdr3_nt: TGCGCCAGCAGCTCATTCACCGGGGAGCTGTTTTTT
cdr3_aa: CASSSFTGELFF
clone_size: .
j_call: TRBJ2-2
d_call: .
v_call: TRBV4-3

cdr3_nt: TGTGCCAGCAGACCGCCGTCCGGACAGGGGTTTTTTGGCTACACCTTC
cdr3_aa: CASRPPSGQGFFGYTF
clone_size: .
j_call: TRBJ1-2
d_call: TRBD1
v_call: TRBV7-2

cdr3_nt: TGCGCCAGCAGCCAATCTCATACTTCACCCCTCCACTTT
cdr3_aa: CASSQSHTSPLHF
clone_size: .
j_call: TRBJ1-6
d_call: .
v_call: TRBV4-3

cdr3_nt: TGCGCCAGCAGCCAGGGGGGACTAACCCTTCGGGGCTACACCTTC
cdr3_aa: CASSQGGLTLRGYTF
clone_size: .
j_call: TRBJ1-2
d_call: .
v_call: TRBV4-3

cdr3_nt: TGTGCCAGCAGCTTAGTGGGCAGGGGGGACTATGGCTACACCTTC
cdr3_aa: CASSLVGRGDYGYTF
clone_size: .
j_call: TRBJ1-2
d_call: TRBD1
v_call: TRBV7-8

cdr3_nt: TGTGCCAGCAGGGGGGACAGACTAATTAGTGGCTACACCTTC
cdr3_aa: CASRGDRLISGYTF
clone_size: .
j_call: TRBJ1-2
d_call: TRBD1
v_call: TRBV5-4

cdr3_nt: TGTGCCAGCAGCTTGGCCAAGGGACTCCAAGAGACCCAGTACTTC
cdr3_aa: CASSLAKGLQETQYF
clone_size: .
j_call: TRBJ2-5
d_call: .
v_call: TRBV5-6

cdr3_nt: TGTGCCAGCAGCTTGGGAGCAGGGGGGGCCACAAACACCTACGAGCAGTACTTC
cdr3_aa: CASSLGAGGATNTYEQYF
clone_size: .
j_call: TRBJ2-7
d_call: .
v_call: TRBV5-4

cdr3_nt: TGTGCCAGCCTTCCGGACAGGGGGCTCTACGAGCAGTACTTC
cdr3_aa: CASLPDRGLYEQYF
clone_size: .
j_call: TRBJ2-7
d_call: TRBD1
v_call: TRBV6-8